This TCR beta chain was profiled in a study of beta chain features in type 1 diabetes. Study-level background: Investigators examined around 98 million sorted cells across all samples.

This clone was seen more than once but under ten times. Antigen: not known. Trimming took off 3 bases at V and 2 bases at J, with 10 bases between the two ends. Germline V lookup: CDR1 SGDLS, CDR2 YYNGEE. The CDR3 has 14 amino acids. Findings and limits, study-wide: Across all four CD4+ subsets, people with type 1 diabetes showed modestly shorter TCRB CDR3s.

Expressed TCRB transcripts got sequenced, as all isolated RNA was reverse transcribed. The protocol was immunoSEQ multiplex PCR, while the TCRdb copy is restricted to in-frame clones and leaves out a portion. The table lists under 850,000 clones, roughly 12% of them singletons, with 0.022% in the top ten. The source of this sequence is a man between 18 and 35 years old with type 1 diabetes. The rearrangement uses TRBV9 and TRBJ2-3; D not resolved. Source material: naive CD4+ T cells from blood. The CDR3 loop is CASSGLLSTDTQYF. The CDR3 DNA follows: TGTGCCAGCAGCGGCCTACTATCCACAGATACGCAGTATTTT.